This T cell receptor (beta chain) was sequenced in a study of T-cell reconstitution after alpha-beta-depleted transplantation in children. With 1 base clipped from V and 2 bases from J, the junction kept 5 bases outside the gene matches. Germline CDR1 LGHDT, CDR2 YNNKEL (reference sequence). The CDR3 is 16 residues long. Preparation of the TCRbeta library used unique molecular identifiers. MiXCR, applied by TCRdb to the PCR reads, yields one record per CDR3 protein. There are approximately 1,000,000 distinct CDR3 sequences in the sample; about 29% occur only once, and about 28% lies in the top ten. Study-wide findings and caveats: Elevated TCRbeta diversity at day 60 was traced, in some patients, to surviving recipient T cells and thymic progenitors.

In regard to this clonotype: Its antigen is unidentified.

Here the sequenced sample was PBMCs, mostly from graft donor cells, taken 360 days after TCRalphabeta/CD19-depleted stem cell transplant. This clonotype was obtained from a boy in the first two years of life who had a stem cell transplant for SCID, so the T cells may come from the graft donor. The chain uses TRBV3-1 and TRBJ2-5, with 9 bases aligning to TRBD2. The CDR3 coding sequence is TGTGCCAGCAGCCAAGTGGTAGCGGGGGTTCAAGAGACCCAGTACTTC. Protein: CASSQVVAGVQETQYF.